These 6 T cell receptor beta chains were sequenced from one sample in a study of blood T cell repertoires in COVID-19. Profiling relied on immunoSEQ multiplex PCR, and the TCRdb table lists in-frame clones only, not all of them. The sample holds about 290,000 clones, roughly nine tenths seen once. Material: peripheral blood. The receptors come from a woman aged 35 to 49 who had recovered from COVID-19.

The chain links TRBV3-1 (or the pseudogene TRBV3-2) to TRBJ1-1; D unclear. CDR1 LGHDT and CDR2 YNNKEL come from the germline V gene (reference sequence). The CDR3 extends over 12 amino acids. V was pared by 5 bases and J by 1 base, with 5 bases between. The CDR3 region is CASSVGNTEAFF. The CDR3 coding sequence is TGTGCCAGCAGCGTCGGGAACACTGAAGCTTTCTTT.

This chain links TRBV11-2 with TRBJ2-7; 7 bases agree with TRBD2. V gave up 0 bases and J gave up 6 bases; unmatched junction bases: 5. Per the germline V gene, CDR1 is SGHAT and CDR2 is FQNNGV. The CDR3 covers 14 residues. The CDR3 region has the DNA TGTGCCAGCAGCTTAGATACGGGAGGACCCGAGCAGTACTTC. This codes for CASSLDTGGPEQYF.

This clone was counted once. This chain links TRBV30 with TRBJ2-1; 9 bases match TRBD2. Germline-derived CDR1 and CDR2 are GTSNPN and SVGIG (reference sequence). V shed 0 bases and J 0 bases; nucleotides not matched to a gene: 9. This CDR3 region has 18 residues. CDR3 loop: CAWSVRLAESSSYNEQFF. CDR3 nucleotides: TGTGCCTGGAGTGTTAGACTAGCGGAGTCAAGCTCCTACAATGAGCAGTTCTTC.

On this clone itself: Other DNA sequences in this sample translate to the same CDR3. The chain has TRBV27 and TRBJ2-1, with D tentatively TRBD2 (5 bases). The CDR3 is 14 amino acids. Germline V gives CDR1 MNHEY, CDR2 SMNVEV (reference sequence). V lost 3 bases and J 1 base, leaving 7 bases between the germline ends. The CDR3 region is CASSFPGSYNEQFF. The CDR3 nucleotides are TGTGCCAGCAGTTTCCCGGGGTCCTACAATGAGCAGTTCTTC.

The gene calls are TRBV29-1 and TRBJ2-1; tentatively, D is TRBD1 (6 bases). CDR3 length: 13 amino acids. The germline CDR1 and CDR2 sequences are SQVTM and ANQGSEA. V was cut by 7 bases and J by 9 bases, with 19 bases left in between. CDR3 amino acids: CSDRDTAMGEQFF. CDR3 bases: TGCAGCGATCGGGACACGGCCATGGGTGAGCAGTTCTTC.

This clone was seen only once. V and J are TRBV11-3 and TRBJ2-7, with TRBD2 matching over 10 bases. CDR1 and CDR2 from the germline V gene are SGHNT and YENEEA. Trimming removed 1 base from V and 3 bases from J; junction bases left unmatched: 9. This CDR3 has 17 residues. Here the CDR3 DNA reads TGTGCCAGCAGCTTAGGGCCCTCATGGACTAGCGGCTACGAGCAGTACTTC. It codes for CASSLGPSWTSGYEQYF.